Below, 21 T cell receptor beta chains from the same sample are listed, as sequenced in a study of identical twins. Via MiXCR, TCRdb re-called the 5' RACE reads, giving one row per CDR3 protein. The data hold 600,000 to 700,000 distinct CDR3 sequences, with about 20% observed a single time. Separately, the same data were catalogued under a study of T cells expressing NK-cell markers.

Sequenced material: PBMCs. These receptors originate from a woman aged 18 to 35 in good health.

The chain carries TRBV20-1 and TRBJ2-7, with 11 bases matching TRBD2. CDR1 and CDR2 from the germline V gene are DFQATT and SNEGSKA (reference sequence). The CDR3 length is 15 residues. V dropped 0 bases and J dropped 3; count of bases not matched to a gene: 4. The CDR3 DNA follows: TGCAGTGCTAGAGAGGGGACTAGCGGCCTCTACGAGCAGTACTTC. Translated, it gives CSAREGTSGLYEQYF.

The chain uses TRBV12-3 or TRBV12-4 and TRBJ2-1; D perhaps matches TRBD1 (7 bases). The V gene lost 5 bases and the J gene lost 5 bases, with 16 bases spanning the gap. The CDR3 is made up of 15 amino acids. CDR3 region: CASSRGGTANNEQFF. As DNA, the CDR3 is TGTGCCAGCAGTCGTGGCGGGACAGCTAACAATGAGCAGTTCTTC.

The chain carries TRBV29-1 and TRBJ1-3, with D hard to call. V was clipped by 7 bases and J by 0 bases, with 10 bases between them. The CDR3 extends over 13 amino acids. Germline CDR1 is SQVTM and CDR2 is ANQGSEA. CDR3 protein: CSGGSNSGNTIYF. CDR3 nucleotides: TGCAGCGGCGGATCAAACTCTGGAAACACCATATATTTT.

This clonotype came up many times. The chain couples TRBV20-1 to TRBJ2-3; 10 bases line up with TRBD2. The length of the CDR3 is 15 residues. Trimming cost V 5 bases and J 5 bases; bases outside gene matches: 10. CDR1 and CDR2 (germline): DFQATT, SNEGSKA (reference sequence). In DNA form, the CDR3 reads TGCAGTGCTTCCCATAGCGGGGGGCCGGGAGATACGCAGTATTTT. It encodes CSASHSGGPGDTQYF.

The rearrangement uses TRBV4-3 and TRBJ2-1; D unclear. Trimming took off 4 bases at V and 8 bases at J, with 15 bases between the two ends. The germline V gene encodes CDR1 LGHNA and CDR2 YSLEER. CDR3 length equals 14 residues. The CDR3: CASSRLAGPDEQFF. CDR3 coding DNA: TGCGCCAGCAGCCGCCTGGCAGGCCCCGATGAGCAGTTCTTC.

The sample holds a few counts of this clonotype. This rearrangement joins TRBV20-1 to TRBJ2-7; 7 bases align to TRBD2. CDR3 length: 15 residues. Trimming cost V 5 bases and J 7 bases; bases outside gene matches: 17. Per germline, CDR1 DFQATT and CDR2 SNEGSKA (reference sequence). The CDR3 bases are TGCAGTGCTGCTACGGCCTACCTGAGAGCGGGAGAGCAGTACTTC. The encoded protein is CSAATAYLRAGEQYF.

The V and J genes are TRBV12-3 or TRBV12-4 and TRBJ2-3; D may match TRBD1 or TRBD2 (5 bases each). The CDR3 has 12 amino acids. V lost 5 bases and J 4 bases, leaving 7 bases between the germline ends. CDR3 region: CASSGTPDTQYF. As DNA, the CDR3 is TGTGCCAGCAGTGGGACCCCAGATACGCAGTATTTT.

The rearrangement uses TRBV7-9 and TRBJ2-2; no clear D gene. The CDR3 spans 13 residues. Trimming left V 1 base short and J 5 bases short, with 5 bases between. The germline gives CDR1 SEHNR, CDR2 FQNEAQ (reference sequence). CDR3 protein: CASSLEWTGELFF. CDR3 DNA sequence: TGTGCCAGCAGCTTAGAATGGACCGGGGAGCTGTTTTTT.

The chain joins TRBV10-2 to TRBJ2-3; D is ambiguous. V lost 8 bases and J lost 0, with 12 bases in between. Germline V gene lookup returns CDR1 WSHSY and CDR2 SAAADI. This CDR3 is 14 amino acids long. DNA for the CDR3: TGCGCCAGCCGCAGGTGGGAAAGCACAGATACGCAGTATTTT. It is translated as CASRRWESTDTQYF.

This clonotype showed up just a few times. The rearrangement links TRBV20-1 to TRBJ2-3; tentatively, D is TRBD1 or TRBD2 (5 bases each). Germline CDR1 DFQATT, CDR2 SNEGSKA (reference sequence). V lost 3 bases and J lost 0, with 10 bases in between. CDR3 size: 14 residues. The CDR3 region has the DNA TGCAGTGCTAGCGGCTGGGGGAGCACAGATACGCAGTATTTT. This encodes CSASGWGSTDTQYF.

The chain employs TRBV27 and TRBJ2-1; a possible D gene is TRBD1 (5 bases). Trimming pared 4 bases from V and 4 bases from J, leaving 17 bases between. This CDR3 spans 16 amino acids. Germline-derived CDR1 and CDR2 are MNHEY and SMNVEV (reference sequence). CDR3 coding DNA: TGTGCCAGCAGTTCAATCGGCAGGGATGTTTACAATGAGCAGTTCTTC. It specifies CASSSIGRDVYNEQFF.

The rearrangement uses TRBV5-1 and TRBJ2-3; no clear D. The CDR3 has 15 amino acids. Germline lookup yields CDR1 SGHRS and CDR2 YFSETQ. V lost 0 bases and J lost 1, with 9 bases in between. DNA of the CDR3: TGCGCCAGCAGCTTGGTTGAACGGGGCACAGATACGCAGTATTTT. Translating it yields CASSLVERGTDTQYF.

In this sample, this clonotype turned up a few times. CDR3 region: CSALESLAKNIQYF. DNA of the CDR3: TGCAGCGCCCTAGAGAGCTTAGCCAAAAACATTCAGTACTTC. J is TRBJ2-4 and V is TRBV29-1; the D is unclear. Per germline, CDR1 SQVTM and CDR2 ANQGSEA. Trimming took off 7 bases at V and 0 bases at J, with 13 bases between the two ends. The CDR3 runs to 14 residues.

The V gene is TRBV4-1, the J gene TRBJ2-5, with a possible D match to TRBD2 (6 bases). This CDR3 comprises 15 residues. The V end was cut by 0 bases, the J end by 2 bases, with 10 bases between. Germline CDR1 reads MGHRA; CDR2 reads YSYEKL. The CDR3 here is CASSQERDLQETQYF. CDR3 bases: TGCGCCAGCAGCCAAGAACGGGACTTGCAAGAGACCCAGTACTTC.

This clonotype was counted only a few times. The J gene is TRBJ2-1, the V gene TRBV20-1; 12 bases line up with TRBD2. The CDR3 consists of 14 residues. The V segment lost 5 bases and the J segment 8 bases; nucleotides outside the gene matches: 7. Germline CDR1 is DFQATT and CDR2 is SNEGSKA (reference sequence). This CDR3 is CSALLAGGSHEQFF. The DNA of the CDR3 is TGCAGTGCTCTTCTAGCGGGAGGGTCCCATGAGCAGTTCTTC.

Only a few counts were recorded for this clonotype. The chain carries TRBV7-9 and TRBJ2-1, with a tentative D call TRBD2 (7 bases). Per the germline V gene, CDR1 is SEHNR and CDR2 is FQNEAQ (reference sequence). The CDR3 extends over 17 amino acids. Trimming left V 5 bases short and J 0 bases short, with 17 bases between. The CDR3 DNA follows: TGTGCCAGCAGCCTCGGGCCGGGGGGCAGCTCCTACAATGAGCAGTTCTTC. Its protein is CASSLGPGGSSYNEQFF.

This clonotype was seen many times. The chain couples TRBV6-5 to TRBJ1-6; weak D call: TRBD1 (5 bases). Looked up from germline, CDR1 is MNHEY and CDR2 is SVGAGI. With 4 bases removed from V and 9 bases from J, the gap between germline ends came to 13 bases. This CDR3 comprises 14 residues. The CDR3 protein is CASSFGREASPLHF. The CDR3 coding sequence is TGTGCCAGCAGTTTTGGCAGGGAGGCTTCACCCCTCCACTTT.

This clonotype has just a few counts. V gene TRBV20-1 combines with J gene TRBJ1-2; 8 bases match TRBD1. The V gene's germline CDR1 is DFQATT and CDR2 SNEGSKA (reference sequence). V shed 6 bases, J shed 3 bases, and the junction held 12 bases outside the gene matches. The CDR3 totals 15 residues. CDR3 protein: CSARRQGSVHYGYTF. For the CDR3, the DNA is TGCAGTGCAAGAAGACAGGGGTCGGTTCACTATGGCTACACCTTC.

This clonotype has a handful of counts. This chain joins TRBV7-2 and TRBJ2-1; D gene ambiguous. With 5 bases removed from V and 1 base from J, the gap between germline ends came to 12 bases. The CDR3 consists of 15 residues. Germline CDR1 SGHTA, CDR2 FQGNSA. The CDR3 DNA follows: TGTGCCAGCAGCCTTGCTACCCTTTCCTACAATGAGCAGTTCTTC. Translated, it gives CASSLATLSYNEQFF. The variable domain in full, completed from reference TRBV7-2 and TRBJ2-1, reads GAGVSQSPSNKVTEKGKDVELRCDPISGHTALYWYRQSLGQGLEFLIYFQGNSAPDKSGLPSDRFSAERTGGSVSTLTIQRTQQEDSAVYLCASSLATLSYNEQFFGPGTRLTVL.

This clonotype was counted ten times or more. The chain is built from TRBV12-3 or TRBV12-4 and TRBJ2-7; D might be TRBD2 (5 bases). The CDR3 consists of 15 residues. V lost 5 bases, J lost 3 bases, and 17 bases lay in between. The CDR3 DNA follows: TGTGCCAGCAGTCTCCCGGGATCCCACTACTACGAGCAGTACTTC. Its translation is CASSLPGSHYYEQYF.

This clonotype was observed a few times. This sequence joins TRBV20-1 and TRBJ2-1, with 8 bases that match TRBD2. CDR3 length: 16 residues. V lost 6 bases, J lost 7 bases, and 17 bases stayed unmatched. The germline V gene has CDR1 DFQATT and CDR2 SNEGSKA (reference sequence). CDR3 coding DNA: TGCAGTGCCCCCGGGATGGCCGGGGGGGCTCGAAATGAGCAGTTCTTC. Translating gives CSAPGMAGGARNEQFF.